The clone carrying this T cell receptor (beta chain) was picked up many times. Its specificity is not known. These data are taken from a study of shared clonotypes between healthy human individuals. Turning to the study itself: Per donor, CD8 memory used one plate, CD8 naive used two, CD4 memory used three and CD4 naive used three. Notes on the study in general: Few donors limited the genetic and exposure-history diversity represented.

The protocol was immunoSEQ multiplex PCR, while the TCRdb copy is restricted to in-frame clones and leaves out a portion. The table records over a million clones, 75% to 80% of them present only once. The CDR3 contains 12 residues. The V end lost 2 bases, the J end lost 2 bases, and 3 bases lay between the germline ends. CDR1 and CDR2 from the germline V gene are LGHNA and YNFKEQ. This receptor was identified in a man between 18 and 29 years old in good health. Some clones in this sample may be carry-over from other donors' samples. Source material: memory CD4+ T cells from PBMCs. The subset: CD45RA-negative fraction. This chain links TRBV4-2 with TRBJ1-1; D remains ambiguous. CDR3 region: CASSQPNTEAFF. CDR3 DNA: TGTGCCAGCAGCCAACCTAACACTGAAGCTTTCTTT.